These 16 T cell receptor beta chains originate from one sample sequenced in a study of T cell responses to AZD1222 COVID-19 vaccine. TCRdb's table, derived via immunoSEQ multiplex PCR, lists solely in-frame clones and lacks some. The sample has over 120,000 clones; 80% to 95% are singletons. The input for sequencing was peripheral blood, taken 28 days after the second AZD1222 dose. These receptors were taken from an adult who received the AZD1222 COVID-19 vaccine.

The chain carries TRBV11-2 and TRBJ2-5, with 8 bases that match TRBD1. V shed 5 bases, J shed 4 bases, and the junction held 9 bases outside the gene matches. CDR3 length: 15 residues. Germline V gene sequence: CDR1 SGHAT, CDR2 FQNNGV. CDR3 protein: CASSPWTGTLETQYF. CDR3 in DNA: TGTGCCAGCAGCCCCTGGACAGGGACTCTAGAGACCCAGTACTTC. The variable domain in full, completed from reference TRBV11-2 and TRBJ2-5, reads EAGVAQSPRYKIIEKRQSVAFWCNPISGHATLYWYQQILGQGPKLLIQFQNNGVVDDSQLPKDRFSAERLKGVDSTLKIQPAKLEDSAVYLCASSPWTGTLETQYFGPGTRLLVL.

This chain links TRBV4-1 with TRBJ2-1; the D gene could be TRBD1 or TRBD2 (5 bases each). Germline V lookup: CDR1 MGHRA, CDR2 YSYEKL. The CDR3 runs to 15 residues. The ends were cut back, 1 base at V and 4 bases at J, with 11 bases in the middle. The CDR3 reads CASSQGGFGYNEQFF. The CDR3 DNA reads TGCGCCAGCAGCCAAGGGGGGTTTGGGTACAATGAGCAGTTCTTC.

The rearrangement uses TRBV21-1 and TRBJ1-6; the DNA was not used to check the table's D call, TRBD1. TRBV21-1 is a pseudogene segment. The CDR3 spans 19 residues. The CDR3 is CASSGCKQDRGSYNSPLHF. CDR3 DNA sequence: TGTGCCAGCAGCGGATGCAAACAGGACAGGGGCTCCTATAATTCACCCCTCCACTTT.

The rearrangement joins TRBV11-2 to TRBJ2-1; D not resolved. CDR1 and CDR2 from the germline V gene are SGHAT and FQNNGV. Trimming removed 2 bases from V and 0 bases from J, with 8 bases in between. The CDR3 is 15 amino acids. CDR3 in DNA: TGTGCCAGCAGCTTATCTCTGGACTCCTACAATGAGCAGTTCTTC. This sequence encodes CASSLSLDSYNEQFF.

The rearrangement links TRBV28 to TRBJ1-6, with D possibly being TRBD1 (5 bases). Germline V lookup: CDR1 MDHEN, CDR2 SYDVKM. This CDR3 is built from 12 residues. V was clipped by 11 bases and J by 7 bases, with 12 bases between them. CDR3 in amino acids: CASRWGNSPLHF. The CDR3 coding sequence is TGTGCCTCACGTTGGGGCAATTCACCCCTCCACTTT.

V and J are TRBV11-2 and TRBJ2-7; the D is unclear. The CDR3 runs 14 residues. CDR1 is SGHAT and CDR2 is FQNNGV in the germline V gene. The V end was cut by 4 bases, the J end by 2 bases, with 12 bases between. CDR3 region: CASSSLTRAYEQYF. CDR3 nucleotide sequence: TGTGCCAGCAGCTCACTGACACGGGCCTACGAGCAGTACTTC.

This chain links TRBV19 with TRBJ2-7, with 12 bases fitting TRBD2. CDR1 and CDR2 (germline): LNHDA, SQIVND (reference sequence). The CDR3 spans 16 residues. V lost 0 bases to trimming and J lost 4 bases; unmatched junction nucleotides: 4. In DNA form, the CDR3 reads TGTGCCAGTAGTATAGAAGAGACTAGCGGGAGTTACGAGCAGTACTTC. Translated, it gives CASSIEETSGSYEQYF.

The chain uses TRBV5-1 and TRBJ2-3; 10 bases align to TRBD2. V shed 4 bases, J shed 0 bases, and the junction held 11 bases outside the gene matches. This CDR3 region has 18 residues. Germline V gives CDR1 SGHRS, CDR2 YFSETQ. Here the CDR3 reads CASSPQSGRAGSTDTQYF. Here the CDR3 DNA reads TGCGCCAGCAGCCCCCAGAGCGGGAGGGCCGGAAGCACAGATACGCAGTATTTT.

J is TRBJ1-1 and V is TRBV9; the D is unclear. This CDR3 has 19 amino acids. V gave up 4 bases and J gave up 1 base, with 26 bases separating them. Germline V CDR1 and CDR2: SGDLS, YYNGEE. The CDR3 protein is CASSPLNLEGSRRNTEAFF. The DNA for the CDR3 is TGTGCCAGCAGCCCCCTTAATCTGGAGGGCTCCCGTAGGAACACTGAAGCTTTCTTT.

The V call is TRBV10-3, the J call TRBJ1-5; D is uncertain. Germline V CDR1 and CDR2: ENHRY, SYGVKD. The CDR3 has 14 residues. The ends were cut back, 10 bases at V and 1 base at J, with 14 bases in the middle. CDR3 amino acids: CATNGLESNQPQHF. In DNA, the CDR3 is TGTGCCACCAACGGACTGGAAAGCAATCAGCCCCAGCATTTT.

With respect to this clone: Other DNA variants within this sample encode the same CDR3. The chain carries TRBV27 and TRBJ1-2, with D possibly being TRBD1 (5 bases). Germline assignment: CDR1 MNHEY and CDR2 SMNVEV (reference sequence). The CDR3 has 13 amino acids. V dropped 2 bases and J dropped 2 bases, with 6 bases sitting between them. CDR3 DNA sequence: TGTGCCAGCAGTTTAAGGGGCAACTATGGCTACACCTTC. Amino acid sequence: CASSLRGNYGYTF.

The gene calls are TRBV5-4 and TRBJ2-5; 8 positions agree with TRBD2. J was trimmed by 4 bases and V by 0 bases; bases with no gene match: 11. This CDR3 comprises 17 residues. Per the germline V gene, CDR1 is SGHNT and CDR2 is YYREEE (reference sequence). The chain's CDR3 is CASSLGSGTRTGETQYF. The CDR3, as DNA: TGTGCCAGCAGCTTGGGCTCCGGGACTAGGACGGGAGAGACCCAGTACTTC.

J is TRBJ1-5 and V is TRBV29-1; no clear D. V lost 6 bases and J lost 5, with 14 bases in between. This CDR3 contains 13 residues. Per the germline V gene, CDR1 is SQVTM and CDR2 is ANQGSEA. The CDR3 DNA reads TGCAGCGTCCAAGACTCGAGGGATCAGCCCCAGCATTTT. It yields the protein CSVQDSRDQPQHF.

The CDR3 protein is CAISETTWDPIYGYTF. In DNA, the CDR3 is TGTGCCATCAGTGAGACGACATGGGACCCGATCTATGGCTACACCTTC. V usage is TRBV10-3 and J usage is TRBJ1-2; the D gene is possibly TRBD1 (5 bases). The germline V gene encodes CDR1 ENHRY and CDR2 SYGVKD. This CDR3 spans 16 amino acids. Trimming pared 2 bases from V and 4 bases from J, leaving 17 bases between.

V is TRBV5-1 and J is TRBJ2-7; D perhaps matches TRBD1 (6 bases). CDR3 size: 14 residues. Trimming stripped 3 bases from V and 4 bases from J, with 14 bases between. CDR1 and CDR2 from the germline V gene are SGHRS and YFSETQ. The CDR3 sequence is CASSSGQSAYEQYF. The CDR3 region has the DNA TGCGCCAGCAGCTCTGGACAGAGCGCGTACGAGCAGTACTTC.

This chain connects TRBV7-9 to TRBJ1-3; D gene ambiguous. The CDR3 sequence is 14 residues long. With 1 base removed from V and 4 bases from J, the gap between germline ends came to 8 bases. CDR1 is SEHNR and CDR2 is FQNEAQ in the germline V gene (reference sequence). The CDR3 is CASSLVTTGNTIYF. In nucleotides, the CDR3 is TGTGCCAGCAGCTTAGTGACGACCGGAAACACCATATATTTT.